This T cell receptor (beta chain) was identified in a study of immunodeficiency (dated by TCRdb to 2018 to 2020). With regard to the full study: Repertoire analysis was performed to search for VDJ recombination defects and oligoclonality. Overall results and qualifications from the work: In the entropy comparisons of patients versus healthy controls, patients were shown as n=3 (open circles), and an effect on thymic development was only suggested as possible. Between patients and controls, productive entropy and V-J pairing of CD4+ T cells looked similar. Based on top-100 and total clonotype frequencies, severe oligoclonality was found in patient CD8+ T cells but not in patient CD4+ T cells.

This clone was seen a handful of times. The antigen this receptor binds is unknown. No quality values exist for individual bases; no much larger clone is one base distant. Genomic DNA was isolated using the QIAamp DNA Blood Mini Kit and then sent out for immunoSEQ repertoire analysis. Multiplex PCR was used to amplify CDR3 regions from a standard amount of genomic DNA template. The PCR products underwent sequencing on an Illumina platform. The authors processed their data as follows. Sequences were mapped to a reference, using V, D and J gene definitions from IMGT. To eliminate PCR and sequencing errors, a nearest-neighbor clustering algorithm combined closely related sequences. V, D and J usage was analyzed in productive unique and total sequences using ImmunoSEQ Analyzer tools and R version 3.6.1. TCRdb re-hosts the immuneACCESS table, in-frame sequences only. Its copies lack some clones; in the studies checked, an unresolved V gene accounts for under half of them, and the cause for the rest is not known. For V, J and clone size, that table is used; D and trimming come from the DNA. The sample table contains around 1,000 clones; only one count was recorded for roughly nine tenths of them. The top ten clones comprise roughly 1.8% of the sample.

Before TCR sequencing, CD3+CD4+ T cells were sorted from fresh PBMCs. The germline V end is reduced by 0 bases and the J end by 4 bases; junction bases left unmatched: 6. In the germline V gene, CDR1 corresponds to MGHRA and CDR2 to YSYEKL. The cysteine opens and the phenylalanine closes a CDR3 of 16 amino acids. Of the read, only the CDR3 DNA is kept; its 48 bases are in frame from base 1. Sequencing used CD4+ T cells from blood. The receptor comes from a female donor. The rearrangement joined TRBV4-1 to TRBJ1-5, and TRBD1 aligns with 7 junction nucleotides. The DNA sequence is given as TGCGCCAGCAGCCAAGAGGCAACAGGGGTAAATCAGCCCCAGCATTTT. The resulting protein is CASSQEATGVNQPQHF.